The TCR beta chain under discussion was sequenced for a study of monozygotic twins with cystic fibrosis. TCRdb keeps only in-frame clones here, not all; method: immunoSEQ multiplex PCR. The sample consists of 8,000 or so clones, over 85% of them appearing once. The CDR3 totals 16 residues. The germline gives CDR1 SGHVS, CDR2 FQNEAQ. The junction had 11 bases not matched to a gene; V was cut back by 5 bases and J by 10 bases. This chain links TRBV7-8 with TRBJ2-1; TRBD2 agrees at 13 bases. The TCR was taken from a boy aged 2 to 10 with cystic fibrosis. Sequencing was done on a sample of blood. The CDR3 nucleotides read TGTGCCAGCAGCCCAATCGGGGGACTAGCGGGATTAGAGCAGTTCTTC. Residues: CASSPIGGLAGLEQFF. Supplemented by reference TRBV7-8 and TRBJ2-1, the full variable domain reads GAGVSQSPRYKVAKRGQDVALRCDPISGHVSLFWYQQALGQGPEFLTYFQNEAQLDKSGLPSDRFFAERPEGSVSTLKIQRTQQEDSAVYLCASSPIGGLAGLEQFFGPGTRLTVL.